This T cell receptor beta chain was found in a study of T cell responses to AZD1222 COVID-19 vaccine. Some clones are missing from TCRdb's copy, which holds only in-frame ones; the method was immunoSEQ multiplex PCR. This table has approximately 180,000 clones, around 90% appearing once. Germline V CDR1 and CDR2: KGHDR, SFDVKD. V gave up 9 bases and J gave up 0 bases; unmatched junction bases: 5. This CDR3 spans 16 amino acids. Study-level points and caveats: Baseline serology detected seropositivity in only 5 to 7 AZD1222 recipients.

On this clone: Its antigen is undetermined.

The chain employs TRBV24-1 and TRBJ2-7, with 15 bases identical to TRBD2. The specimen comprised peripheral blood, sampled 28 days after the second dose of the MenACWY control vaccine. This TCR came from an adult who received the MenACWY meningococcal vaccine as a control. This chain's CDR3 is CATYGTSGGYSYEQYF. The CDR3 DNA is TGTGCCACCTACGGGACTAGCGGGGGGTACTCCTACGAGCAGTACTTC.